Listed here are 29 T cell receptor beta chains from one sample, sequenced in a study of blood T cell repertoires in COVID-19. The repertoire was sequenced with immunoSEQ multiplex PCR; TCRdb's copy has only in-frame clones and lacks some. The table has approximately 310,000 clones, roughly 90% seen once. Sequences were obtained from PBMCs or T cells enriched from blood (not recorded which). All receptors derive from a man aged 55 to 70 who had recovered from COVID-19.

This clone came up a few times. This chain connects TRBV11-2 to TRBJ1-2; possibly TRBD1 for D (5 bases). Germline CDR1 and CDR2: SGHAT and FQNNGV. V lost 7 bases, J lost 4 bases, and 13 bases lay in between. This CDR3 comprises 13 residues. CDR3 in amino acids: CASTTWGTYGYTF. Written as DNA, the CDR3 is TGTGCCAGCACTACATGGGGCACCTATGGCTACACCTTC.

The V call is TRBV29-1, the J call TRBJ2-3; TRBD2 matches at 12 bases. The CDR3 runs to 16 residues. The V gene end was trimmed by 4 bases and the J gene end by 4 bases; junction bases not matched to a gene: 9. CDR1 is SQVTM, CDR2 ANQGSEA, per germline. CDR3: CSVAGASGRASDTQYF. The CDR3 DNA is TGCAGCGTTGCCGGGGCTAGCGGGAGGGCCTCAGATACGCAGTATTTT.

The gene calls are TRBV2 and TRBJ2-4, with no clear D. Trimming removed 6 bases at V and 8 bases at J, with 14 bases between. The CDR3 sequence is 13 residues long. CDR1 and CDR2 from the germline V gene are SNHLY and FYNNEI. This CDR3 is CASRQMESDIQYF. The CDR3 nucleotides are TGTGCCAGCAGGCAGATGGAGTCGGACATTCAGTACTTC.

As to this clone: The sample holds other DNA sequences that translate to the same CDR3. The chain recombines TRBV9 with TRBJ2-2; 10 bases line up with TRBD2. Germline V gene data show CDR1 as SGDLS and CDR2 as YYNGEE. J gave up 6 bases and V 0 bases, and 5 bases lay outside the gene matches. The CDR3 contains 16 residues. CDR3 protein: CASSVGLAGDSGELFF. CDR3 in DNA: TGTGCCAGCAGCGTAGGTCTAGCGGGAGATTCCGGGGAGCTGTTTTTT.

The chain has TRBV5-1 and TRBJ2-1; 10 bases are a match to TRBD2. Trimming cost V 4 bases and J 4 bases; bases outside gene matches: 11. Per germline, CDR1 SGHRS and CDR2 YFSETQ. This CDR3 is built from 17 residues. CDR3 protein: CASSIGTSALLYNEQFF. CDR3 in DNA: TGCGCCAGCAGCATCGGGACTAGCGCTTTACTTTACAATGAGCAGTTCTTC.

This clone was recorded only once. The chain has TRBV7-6 and TRBJ2-7; the match to TRBD1 covers 7 bases. V lost 9 bases and J lost 3; bases outside the gene matches: 11. This CDR3 has 14 amino acids. Looked up from germline, CDR1 is SGHVS and CDR2 is FNYEAQ. Here the CDR3 reads CARNRQGTFYEQYF. DNA of the CDR3: TGTGCCAGAAACCGACAGGGAACCTTCTACGAGCAGTACTTC.

The gene calls are TRBV9 and TRBJ2-3; 7 nucleotides line up with TRBD2. The CDR3 consists of 15 residues. The trim removed 5 bases at V and 2 bases at J, leaving 8 bases unmatched. From germline, CDR1 is SGDLS and CDR2 YYNGEE. CDR3 sequence (DNA): TGTGCCAGCAGTACCCAACTAGCGAACACAGATACGCAGTATTTT. Its translation is CASSTQLANTDTQYF.

The chain links TRBV3-1 (or the pseudogene TRBV3-2) to TRBJ2-5; TRBD1 agrees at 10 bases. The CDR3 loop spans 14 amino acids. The V segment lost 3 bases and the J segment 5 bases; nucleotides outside the gene matches: 3. In germline, CDR1 is LGHDT, CDR2 YNNKEL (reference sequence). The CDR3 region is CASSQGQGIETQYF. CDR3 in DNA: TGTGCCAGCAGCCAGGGACAGGGGATCGAGACCCAGTACTTC.

The V and J genes are TRBV7-9 and TRBJ2-5; 7 bases line up with TRBD2. This CDR3 is built from 15 residues. With 5 bases clipped from V and 4 bases from J, the junction kept 10 bases outside the gene matches. The V gene's germline CDR1 is SEHNR and CDR2 FQNEAQ (reference sequence). The CDR3 coding sequence is TGTGCCAGCAGCCTCGTCGGGGGGACCTTAGAGACCCAGTACTTC. Its protein product is CASSLVGGTLETQYF.

V gene TRBV19 combines with J gene TRBJ2-2; TRBD2 agrees at 11 bases. The CDR3 contains 15 residues. J lost 1 base, V lost 10 bases, and 5 bases had no gene match. Per the germline V gene, CDR1 is LNHDA and CDR2 is SQIVND (reference sequence). The CDR3 here is CATWGLAVNTGELFF. The CDR3 DNA reads TGTGCCACCTGGGGACTAGCGGTGAACACCGGGGAGCTGTTTTTT.

The rearrangement joins TRBV28 to TRBJ2-7; unclear D gene. The length of the CDR3 is 15 residues. CDR1 and CDR2 (germline): MDHEN, SYDVKM. V shed 4 bases and J shed 0 bases, with 13 bases lying between them. This CDR3 reads CASSYLARSSYEQYF. CDR3 nucleotide sequence: TGTGCCAGCAGTTACCTCGCGCGGAGCTCCTACGAGCAGTACTTC.

The V call is TRBV3-1 (or the pseudogene TRBV3-2), the J call TRBJ2-1; 15 bases align to TRBD2. The CDR3 has 16 residues. J lost 7 bases, V lost 4 bases, and 5 bases had no gene match. Germline CDR1 and CDR2: LGHDT and YNNKEL (reference sequence). The CDR3 is CASSPRGLAGGNEQFF. For the CDR3, the DNA is TGTGCCAGCAGCCCACGGGGACTAGCGGGAGGTAATGAGCAGTTCTTC.

The J gene is TRBJ2-3, the V gene TRBV5-1; D perhaps matches TRBD1 (6 bases). The CDR3 has 13 residues. Germline values: CDR1 SGHRS, CDR2 YFSETQ. Trimming stripped 7 bases from V and 1 base from J, with 10 bases between. The CDR3 protein is CASRTEGTDTQYF. In DNA form, the CDR3 reads TGCGCCAGCCGGACAGAGGGCACAGATACGCAGTATTTT.

This sequence joins TRBV5-1 and TRBJ2-5; TRBD2 matches at 12 bases. Germline CDR1 reads SGHRS; CDR2 reads YFSETQ. V shed 1 base and J 2 bases; nucleotides not matched to a gene: 6. The CDR3 is 17 residues long. CDR3 sequence (DNA): TGCGCCAGCAGCTTGTCGACTAGCGGGAGTTTACAAGAGACCCAGTACTTC. Translation: CASSLSTSGSLQETQYF.

This CDR3 is CASSEGQSLGYTF. The CDR3 nucleotides read TGTGCCAGCAGTGAGGGACAGAGTCTCGGCTACACCTTC. The chain combines TRBV28 with TRBJ1-2; 7 bases are a match to TRBD1. Germline assignment: CDR1 MDHEN and CDR2 SYDVKM. The CDR3 covers 13 residues. Unmatched junction bases numbered 8, after V lost 5 bases and J lost 8 bases.

The chain couples TRBV6-6 to TRBJ2-3; D might be TRBD2 (6 bases). V lost 11 bases, J lost 0 bases, and 15 bases lay in between. The CDR3 spans 14 residues. Germline V gene data show CDR1 as MNHNY and CDR2 as SVGAGI (reference sequence). DNA for the CDR3: TGTGCCCACGCGGGGAGCAGTAGCACAGATACGCAGTATTTT. It encodes CAHAGSSSTDTQYF.

The chain has TRBV28 and TRBJ1-4; maybe TRBD1 (5 bases). V gave up 6 bases and J gave up 0 bases, with 8 bases separating them. Germline CDR1 MDHEN, CDR2 SYDVKM. There are 14 residues in the CDR3. In nucleotides, the CDR3 is TGTGCCAGCAGCGTGACAGCAACTAATGAAAAACTGTTTTTT. Residues: CASSVTATNEKLFF. Together with reference TRBV28 and TRBJ1-4, the CDR3 gives the full variable domain: DVKVTQSSRYLVKRTGEKVFLECVQDMDHENMFWYRQDPGLGLRLIYFSYDVKMKEKGDIPEGYSVSREKKERFSLILESASTNQTSMYLCASSVTATNEKLFFGSGTQLSVL.

The chain couples TRBV15 to TRBJ2-2; 10 nucleotides agree with TRBD1. Trimming cost V 1 base and J 7 bases; bases outside gene matches: 6. The CDR3 is 16 amino acids. The germline CDR1 and CDR2 sequences are LNHNV and YYDKDF (reference sequence). CDR3 region: CATSRADRGSYGELFF. The DNA of the CDR3 is TGTGCCACCAGCAGAGCGGACAGGGGGTCATACGGGGAGCTGTTTTTT. Supplemented by reference TRBV15 and TRBJ2-2, the full variable domain reads DAMVIQNPRYQVTQFGKPVTLSCSQTLNHNVMYWYQQKSSQAPKLLFHYYDKDFNNEADTPDNFQSRRPNTSFCFLDIRSPGLGDTAMYLCATSRADRGSYGELFFGEGSRLTVL.

The chain couples TRBV6-5 to TRBJ1-5; perhaps TRBD1 as D (6 bases). This CDR3 is built from 14 residues. The germline V gene has CDR1 MNHEY and CDR2 SVGAGI. The V and J ends lost 2 bases and 6 bases respectively, with 11 bases between them. In DNA form, the CDR3 reads TGTGCCAGCAGTTACGCTCTAGGGGGTCAGCCCCAGCATTTT. As protein: CASSYALGGQPQHF.

For the CDR3, the DNA is TGTGCGGCGGGGGTGGTCGGCAATCAGCCCCAGCATTTT. It is translated as CAAGVVGNQPQHF. The chain has TRBV28 and TRBJ1-5, with D maybe TRBD1 (5 bases). Germline loops: CDR1 MDHEN, CDR2 SYDVKM. This CDR3 has 13 residues.

The V gene is TRBV4-1, the J gene TRBJ2-1; 16 bases line up with TRBD2. The CDR3 runs to 17 residues. Germline CDR1 reads MGHRA; CDR2 reads YSYEKL. The V and J ends lost 0 bases and 12 bases, in that order; junction bases with no gene match: 8. CDR3 bases: TGCGCCAGCAGCCAAGATGGGACTAGCGGGAGGGCCCACGCGCAGTTCTTC. Residues: CASSQDGTSGRAHAQFF.

J is TRBJ2-1 and V is TRBV7-3; 8 bases fit TRBD1. The V and J ends lost 4 bases and 6 bases, in that order; junction bases with no gene match: 5. There are 14 residues in the CDR3. Germline assignment: CDR1 SGHTA and CDR2 FQGTGA. The CDR3 spells CASSSGQAGNEQFF. CDR3 DNA sequence: TGTGCCAGCAGCTCGGGACAGGCGGGCAATGAGCAGTTCTTC.

As to this clone: At one end, the junction sequence differs from germline, possibly due to a read error. In nucleotides, the CDR3 is TGTGCTAGCAGCTTAGGGGTGGGCGTCCAAGAGACCCAGTACTTC. Translated: CASSLGVGVQETQYF. This rearrangement joins TRBV7-7 to TRBJ2-5; possible D gene TRBD1, 5 bases. CDR1 is SSHAT and CDR2 is FNYEAQ in the germline V gene (reference sequence). This CDR3 has 15 amino acids.

This clone appeared a few times. The chain links TRBV3-1 (or the pseudogene TRBV3-2) to TRBJ1-3, with D possibly being TRBD1 (5 bases). Between the trimmed V and J ends, which lost 2 bases and 6 bases, there was a span of 14 bases. The CDR3 extends over 15 amino acids. Per the germline V gene, CDR1 is LGHDT and CDR2 is YNNKEL (reference sequence). CDR3 sequence: CASSQSFGGENTIYF. The CDR3 nucleotides read TGTGCCAGCAGCCAATCTTTCGGGGGGGAAAACACCATATATTTT.

The chain recombines TRBV5-1 with TRBJ1-3, with 8 bases aligning to TRBD1. There are 17 residues in the CDR3. Germline CDR1 and CDR2: SGHRS and YFSETQ. V was clipped by 4 bases and J by 0 bases; unmatched bases: 9. CDR3 residues: CASSHRTGRSSGNTIYF. As DNA, the CDR3 is TGCGCCAGCAGCCATAGGACAGGGCGATCCTCTGGAAACACCATATATTTT.

The chain couples TRBV15 to TRBJ2-7; 8 bases fit TRBD1. J was trimmed by 0 bases and V by 4 bases; bases with no gene match: 2. This CDR3 is built from 14 residues. From germline, CDR1 is LNHNV and CDR2 YYDKDF (reference sequence). The CDR3 here is CATSKTGASYEQYF. The CDR3 DNA follows: TGTGCCACCAGCAAGACAGGGGCCTCCTACGAGCAGTACTTC.

This clone has just one count. The V and J genes are TRBV10-3 and TRBJ1-5; D is possibly TRBD1 (5 bases). The CDR3 covers 17 residues. The germline V gene encodes CDR1 ENHRY and CDR2 SYGVKD. The ends were cut back, 2 bases at V and 0 bases at J, with 14 bases in the middle. The CDR3 is CAISEDGGGYSNQPQHF. CDR3 DNA: TGTGCCATCAGTGAGGATGGGGGGGGTTATAGCAATCAGCCCCAGCATTTT.

The V call is TRBV7-2, the J call TRBJ2-1, with D possibly being TRBD2 (5 bases). This CDR3 spans 15 amino acids. Trimming stripped 5 bases from V and 1 base from J, with 12 bases between. CDR1 SGHTA and CDR2 FQGNSA come from the germline V gene. DNA for the CDR3: TGTGCCAGCAGCCCCTTCGGGATATCCTACAATGAGCAGTTCTTC. Translated: CASSPFGISYNEQFF.

CDR3 in amino acids: CASSLWGGLGYTF. CDR3 nucleotide sequence: TGTGCCAGCAGTTTATGGGGGGGCTTGGGCTACACCTTC. The gene calls are TRBV27 and TRBJ1-2; a weak D match, TRBD1 (6 bases). The CDR3 contains 13 residues. Trimming took off 1 base at V and 8 bases at J, with 11 bases between the two ends. CDR1 is MNHEY and CDR2 is SMNVEV in the germline V gene (reference sequence).